These T cell receptor beta chains were read from a single sample in a study of blood T cell repertoires in COVID-19. Assay: immunoSEQ multiplex PCR; the TCRdb copy retains only in-frame clones and omits some. The sample contains over 200,000 clones, 88% of which appear only once. The specimen sequenced was PBMCs or T cells enriched from blood (not recorded which). These receptors were collected from a woman in her twenties or thirties who had been exposed to COVID-19. The CDR3 runs from the conserved cysteine through the conserved F or W. Each record gives: V gene, clone size, D gene, J gene, CDR3 protein, CDR3 DNA. A D gene is named only where the DNA matches it firmly. Only part of the rows carry a size: once, few, many, or a class if the clone is expanded.

V gene: TRBV5-5; clone size: once; D gene: .; J gene: TRBJ1-6; CDR3 protein: CASSFGSGFSPLHF; CDR3 DNA: TGTGCCAGCAGCTTTGGATCCGGGTTCTCACCCCTCCACTTT
V gene: TRBV12-5; clone size: .; D gene: .; J gene: TRBJ1-3; CDR3 protein: CASGLGQDGNTIYF; CDR3 DNA: TGTGCTAGTGGTTTGGGACAGGACGGAAACACCATATATTTT
V gene: TRBV10-1; clone size: .; D gene: TRBD1; J gene: TRBJ1-5; CDR3 protein: CASSVDTDRDRGNQPQHF; CDR3 DNA: TGCGCCAGCAGTGTAGACACAGACCGGGACAGGGGGAATCAGCCCCAGCATTTT
V gene: TRBV7-3; clone size: .; D gene: TRBD2; J gene: TRBJ2-3; CDR3 protein: CASSLTRTSGSTDTQYF; CDR3 DNA: TGTGCCAGCAGCTTAACCCGGACTAGCGGGAGTACAGATACGCAGTATTTT
V gene: TRBV5-1; clone size: once; D gene: .; J gene: TRBJ2-1; CDR3 protein: CASSSRPQWARGYEQFF; CDR3 DNA: TGCGCCAGCAGCTCACGACCCCAATGGGCCCGAGGGTATGAGCAGTTCTTC
V gene: TRBV9; clone size: .; D gene: .; J gene: TRBJ2-3; CDR3 protein: CASSVGQRTSTDTQYF; CDR3 DNA: TGTGCCAGCAGCGTAGGGCAGCGTACTAGCACAGATACGCAGTATTTT
V gene: TRBV3-1/TRBV3-2; clone size: .; D gene: .; J gene: TRBJ1-1; CDR3 protein: CASSPGVVDTEAFF; CDR3 DNA: TGTGCCAGCAGCCCAGGGGTCGTAGACACTGAAGCTTTCTTT
V gene: TRBV9; clone size: .; D gene: TRBD2; J gene: TRBJ2-1; CDR3 protein: CASSVSGSSYNEQFF; CDR3 DNA: TGTGCCAGCAGCGTCAGCGGGAGCTCCTACAATGAGCAGTTCTTC
V gene: TRBV7-9; clone size: .; D gene: .; J gene: TRBJ1-5; CDR3 protein: CASSVQGFNGPQHF; CDR3 DNA: TGTGCCAGCAGCGTTCAGGGTTTCAACGGGCCCCAGCATTTT
V gene: TRBV9; clone size: .; D gene: .; J gene: TRBJ1-1; CDR3 protein: CASSVLEYSNTEAFF; CDR3 DNA: TGTGCCAGCAGCGTATTAGAGTATTCGAACACTGAAGCTTTCTTT
V gene: TRBV14; clone size: .; D gene: .; J gene: TRBJ1-2; CDR3 protein: CASSQREPGLNYGYTF; CDR3 DNA: TGTGCCAGCAGCCAGAGGGAGCCCGGGCTAAACTATGGCTACACCTTC
V gene: TRBV5-1; clone size: .; D gene: TRBD1; J gene: TRBJ2-5; CDR3 protein: CASSFTGQGQYF; CDR3 DNA: TGCGCCAGCAGCTTTACCGGACAGGGCCAGTACTTC
V gene: TRBV19; clone size: .; D gene: .; J gene: TRBJ2-5; CDR3 protein: CASSLAGGSYQETQYF; CDR3 DNA: TGTGCCAGTAGTCTAGCCGGGGGTAGCTACCAAGAGACCCAGTACTTC
V gene: TRBV7-9; clone size: .; D gene: .; J gene: TRBJ1-2; CDR3 protein: CATKRDIYGYTF; CDR3 DNA: TGTGCCACGAAGCGGGACATTTATGGCTACACCTTC
V gene: TRBV5-6; clone size: .; D gene: .; J gene: TRBJ1-5; CDR3 protein: CASSHSLGYSNQPQHF; CDR3 DNA: TGTGCCAGCAGCCATAGCCTCGGCTATAGCAATCAGCCCCAGCATTTT
V gene: TRBV7-2; clone size: .; D gene: .; J gene: TRBJ1-2; CDR3 protein: CASSLPRQPNYGYTF; CDR3 DNA: TGTGCCAGCAGCTTACCGAGACAACCCAACTATGGCTACACCTTC
V gene: TRBV19; clone size: .; D gene: .; J gene: TRBJ1-1; CDR3 protein: CASNRAGEAFF; CDR3 DNA: TGTGCCAGTAACCGTGCGGGTGAAGCTTTCTTT
V gene: TRBV10-2; clone size: once; D gene: TRBD1; J gene: TRBJ1-3; CDR3 protein: CASSGGQGNSGNTIYF; CDR3 DNA: TGCGCCAGCAGTGGGGGACAGGGGAACTCTGGAAACACCATATATTTT
V gene: TRBV6-5; clone size: once; D gene: .; J gene: TRBJ1-1; CDR3 protein: CASSYRLGGGTEAFF; CDR3 DNA: TGTGCCAGCAGTTATCGCTTGGGGGGTGGAACTGAAGCTTTCTTT
V gene: TRBV5-1; clone size: .; D gene: .; J gene: TRBJ1-2; CDR3 protein: CASSLSQVHGYTF; CDR3 DNA: TGCGCCAGCAGCTTGTCACAGGTACATGGCTACACCTTC
V gene: TRBV5-4; clone size: .; D gene: .; J gene: TRBJ1-1; CDR3 protein: CASSHSRGGRMNTEAFF; CDR3 DNA: TGTGCCAGCAGCCACTCGAGGGGGGGGCGAATGAACACTGAAGCTTTCTTT
V gene: TRBV4-1; clone size: .; D gene: TRBD1; J gene: TRBJ1-6; CDR3 protein: CASSQDNSGQGNSPLHF; CDR3 DNA: TGCGCCAGCAGCCAGGATAACTCCGGACAGGGAAATTCACCCCTCCACTTT
V gene: TRBV10-3; clone size: .; D gene: TRBD2; J gene: TRBJ2-1; CDR3 protein: CAIRSPGLRYNEQFF; CDR3 DNA: TGTGCCATCAGATCACCGGGACTAAGATACAATGAGCAGTTCTTC
V gene: TRBV28; clone size: .; D gene: .; J gene: TRBJ2-3; CDR3 protein: CASSLLPGTQSTDTQYF; CDR3 DNA: TGTGCCAGCAGCCTCCTCCCGGGGACACAAAGCACAGATACGCAGTATTTT
V gene: TRBV19; clone size: .; D gene: .; J gene: TRBJ2-5; CDR3 protein: CASSMRKETQYF; CDR3 DNA: TGTGCCAGTAGTATGAGGAAAGAGACCCAGTACTTC
V gene: TRBV10-3; clone size: .; D gene: TRBD1; J gene: TRBJ2-3; CDR3 protein: CAISDPGTGGPDTQYF; CDR3 DNA: TGTGCCATCAGTGATCCCGGGACAGGGGGCCCAGATACGCAGTATTTT
V gene: TRBV11-2; clone size: .; D gene: TRBD1; J gene: TRBJ1-2; CDR3 protein: CASSPGTGIGYTF; CDR3 DNA: TGTGCCAGCAGCCCTGGGACAGGGATTGGCTACACCTTC
V gene: TRBV2; clone size: .; D gene: TRBD1; J gene: TRBJ1-1; CDR3 protein: CASRNRGSTEAFF; CDR3 DNA: TGTGCCAGCCGCAACAGGGGTTCCACTGAAGCTTTCTTT
V gene: TRBV2; clone size: .; D gene: .; J gene: TRBJ2-7; CDR3 protein: CASTELSRDNSYEQYF; CDR3 DNA: TGTGCCAGCACCGAATTGAGCCGGGACAACTCCTACGAGCAGTACTTC
V gene: TRBV27; clone size: .; D gene: TRBD2; J gene: TRBJ2-1; CDR3 protein: CASSLGTSGHNEQFF; CDR3 DNA: TGTGCCAGCAGTCTCGGGACTAGCGGCCACAATGAGCAGTTCTTC
V gene: TRBV9; clone size: .; D gene: TRBD1; J gene: TRBJ2-1; CDR3 protein: CASSVSGGPGNEQFF; CDR3 DNA: TGTGCCAGCAGCGTATCAGGGGGACCAGGCAATGAGCAGTTCTTC
V gene: TRBV28; clone size: few; D gene: .; J gene: TRBJ1-5; CDR3 protein: CASSLSLGTFQPQHF; CDR3 DNA: TGTGCCAGCAGTTTATCCTTGGGGACTTTTCAGCCCCAGCATTTT
V gene: TRBV7-2; clone size: few; D gene: TRBD2; J gene: TRBJ2-5; CDR3 protein: CASSPSGRAEETQYF; CDR3 DNA: TGTGCCAGCAGCCCGAGCGGGAGGGCCGAAGAGACCCAGTACTTC
V gene: TRBV6-4; clone size: few; D gene: TRBD1; J gene: TRBJ2-3; CDR3 protein: CASSEQGRGTDTQYF; CDR3 DNA: TGTGCCAGCAGTGAACAGGGGAGAGGGACAGATACGCAGTATTTT
V gene: TRBV27; clone size: .; D gene: TRBD2; J gene: TRBJ2-1; CDR3 protein: CASSLSIAGGGNEQFF; CDR3 DNA: TGTGCCAGCAGTTTATCTATAGCGGGAGGGGGAAATGAGCAGTTCTTC
V gene: TRBV9; clone size: .; D gene: .; J gene: TRBJ2-3; CDR3 protein: CASSVGSGLSTDTQYF; CDR3 DNA: TGTGCCAGCAGCGTAGGTAGCGGCCTTAGCACAGATACGCAGTATTTT
V gene: TRBV5-1; clone size: .; D gene: .; J gene: TRBJ1-6; CDR3 protein: CASSPTGPPNSPLHF; CDR3 DNA: TGCGCCAGCAGTCCGACAGGCCCCCCTAATTCACCCCTCCACTTT
V gene: TRBV4-1; clone size: .; D gene: .; J gene: TRBJ2-2; CDR3 protein: CASSQDAKSSNTGELFF; CDR3 DNA: TGCGCCAGCAGCCAAGATGCGAAGTCCTCGAACACCGGGGAGCTGTTTTTT